Each of the 29 T cell receptor beta chains below was sequenced from the same sample in a study of T-cell memory formation after mild COVID-19. Via MiXCR, TCRdb re-called the 5' RACE reads, giving one row per CDR3 protein. The sample carries 260,000 or so distinct CDR3 sequences, approximately 15% recorded once. The sequenced sample consisted of PBMCs or a T cell subset sorted from them (not recorded which). These receptors were obtained from a man aged 18 to 35 who had mild COVID-19 (a few samples of this study predate the infection). Cell type and time point are not known.

Here the CDR3 reads CASSYYNTATQYF. The CDR3 nucleotides are TGTGCCAGCAGTTACTACAACACAGCGACCCAGTACTTC. The V call is TRBV6-2 or TRBV6-3, the J call TRBJ2-5; D uncertain. The CDR3 length is 13 residues. Between the trimmed V and J ends, which lost 1 base and 7 bases, there was a span of 10 bases. Germline CDR1 MNHEY, CDR2 SVGEGT.

This clonotype was detected many times. The CDR3 protein is CASSQESASGANVLTF. The CDR3 DNA reads TGCGCCAGCAGCCAAGAGTCCGCCTCTGGGGCCAACGTCCTGACTTTC. The rearrangement joins TRBV4-3 to TRBJ2-6; no definite D call. V lost 0 bases and J lost 0, with 6 bases in between. Germline V gene sequence: CDR1 LGHNA, CDR2 YSLEER. The CDR3 has 16 residues.

The rearrangement links TRBV6-1 to TRBJ2-7, with 9 bases that match TRBD1. Germline-derived CDR1 and CDR2 are MNHNS and SASEGT. The CDR3 has 14 residues. J gave up 3 bases and V 6 bases, and 6 bases lay outside the gene matches. CDR3 nucleotide sequence: TGTGCCAGCAGGGGACAGGGTCTGGACTACGAGCAGTACTTC. It encodes CASRGQGLDYEQYF.

This clonotype was observed many times. This chain connects TRBV10-3 to TRBJ2-5; D unclear. The ends were cut back, 3 bases at V and 5 bases at J, with 4 bases in the middle. Germline V gene sequence: CDR1 ENHRY, CDR2 SYGVKD. The CDR3 loop spans 11 amino acids. CDR3 bases: TGTGCCATCAGTGATGGGGAGACCCAGTACTTC. Translation: CAISDGETQYF.

The chain links TRBV29-1 to TRBJ2-5; the D is unclear. The germline V and J ends were trimmed by 3 bases and 2 bases, with 7 bases remaining between them. The V gene's germline CDR1 is SQVTM and CDR2 ANQGSEA. CDR3 length: 12 amino acids. CDR3 amino acids: CSVDRLQETQYF. The DNA for the CDR3 is TGCAGCGTTGATCGGTTACAAGAGACCCAGTACTTC.

The genes are TRBV7-9 and TRBJ1-4; possibly TRBD1 for D (5 bases). This CDR3 comprises 15 residues. Trimming stripped 5 bases from V and 7 bases from J, with 17 bases between. Germline lookup yields CDR1 SEHNR and CDR2 FQNEAQ (reference sequence). The CDR3 nucleotides read TGTGCCAGCAGCCCCCTGGGGGGGATCAGTGAAAAACTGTTTTTT. This encodes CASSPLGGISEKLFF.

The V gene is TRBV18, the J gene TRBJ1-5, with a possible D match to TRBD1 (6 bases). The CDR3 loop spans 14 amino acids. The ends were cut back, 1 base at V and 7 bases at J, with 11 bases in the middle. Germline V gene lookup returns CDR1 KGHSH and CDR2 LQKENI. The CDR3, as DNA: TGTGCCAGCTCACCACAGGGGGGTCGACAGCCCCAGCATTTT. This translates into CASSPQGGRQPQHF.

This clonotype has only a few counts. The chain carries TRBV10-3 and TRBJ1-1; D is undetermined. Germline CDR1 reads ENHRY; CDR2 reads SYGVKD. Between the trimmed V and J ends, which lost 6 bases and 1 base, there was a span of 12 bases. The CDR3 loop spans 14 amino acids. The CDR3 reads CAISFREPNTEAFF. The CDR3 DNA reads as TGTGCCATCAGCTTCAGAGAACCGAACACTGAAGCTTTCTTT.

The chain has TRBV7-3 and TRBJ2-5; D not certain. Germline V gene lookup returns CDR1 SGHTA and CDR2 FQGTGA. The V gene lost 1 base and the J gene lost 5 bases, with 14 bases spanning the gap. CDR3 size: 15 residues. The CDR3 bases are TGTGCCAGCAGCTTAAGAGGTGTGAAAGCGGAGACCCAGTACTTC. As protein: CASSLRGVKAETQYF.

This clonotype has only a few counts. This chain uses TRBV27 with TRBJ2-7, with D maybe TRBD2 (6 bases). Germline CDR1 reads MNHEY; CDR2 reads SMNVEV (reference sequence). The CDR3 totals 15 residues. V was pared by 5 bases and J by 3 bases, with 17 bases between. This CDR3 is CASSVKAGGLYEQYF. Written as DNA, the CDR3 is TGTGCCAGCAGTGTTAAAGCCGGAGGGCTCTACGAGCAGTACTTC.

The genes are TRBV24-1 and TRBJ2-5, with 7 bases matching TRBD1. From germline, CDR1 is KGHDR and CDR2 SFDVKD. With 4 bases clipped from V and 2 bases from J, the junction kept 6 bases outside the gene matches. CDR3 length: 15 amino acids. CDR3 amino acids: CATSEEPGQQETQYF. The CDR3 DNA reads TGTGCCACCAGTGAGGAACCGGGACAGCAAGAGACCCAGTACTTC.

The rearrangement uses TRBV11-2 and TRBJ2-2; no firm D call. This CDR3 region has 15 residues. In germline, CDR1 is SGHAT, CDR2 FQNNGV. Trimming removed 0 bases at V and 6 bases at J, with 11 bases between. The CDR3 DNA sequence: TGTGCCAGCAGCTTAGAAGGAATGAGATCCGGGGAGCTGTTTTTT. Protein product: CASSLEGMRSGELFF.

The chain uses TRBV9 and TRBJ2-2, with 8 bases identical to TRBD1. Germline V gene lookup returns CDR1 SGDLS and CDR2 YYNGEE. The V segment lost 2 bases and the J segment 5 bases; nucleotides outside the gene matches: 5. There are 15 residues in the CDR3. CDR3 nucleotides: TGTGCCAGCAGCGTGGGACAGGCCCCAACCGGGGAGCTGTTTTTT. This translates into CASSVGQAPTGELFF. The variable domain in full, completed from reference TRBV9 and TRBJ2-2, reads DSGVTQTPKHLITATGQRVTLRCSPRSGDLSVYWYQQSLDQGLQFLIQYYNGEERAKGNILERFSAQQFPDLHSELNLSSLELGDSALYFCASSVGQAPTGELFFGEGSRLTVL.

The table lists this clonotype with a few counts. The chain combines TRBV6-5 with TRBJ1-5, with 8 bases aligning to TRBD1. The junction had 4 bases not matched to a gene; V was cut back by 2 bases and J by 7 bases. The CDR3 totals 14 residues. CDR1 MNHEY and CDR2 SVGAGI come from the germline V gene. In nucleotides, the CDR3 is TGTGCCAGCAGTTACGGACAGGGAGGGCAGCCCCAGCATTTT. This codes for CASSYGQGGQPQHF.

The V gene is TRBV7-9, the J gene TRBJ2-7, with 8 nucleotides matching TRBD1. Germline V gene data show CDR1 as SEHNR and CDR2 as FQNEAQ (reference sequence). Trimming at V came to 5 bases and at J to 0 bases, leaving 6 bases not matched to a gene. This CDR3 spans 15 amino acids. Here the CDR3 DNA reads TGTGCCAGCAGCGACGGGACAGGACTCTCCTACGAGCAGTACTTC. Protein: CASSDGTGLSYEQYF.

This clonotype has a count of ten or more. A much bigger clone sits one base away, suggesting this may be a read error. V and J are TRBV12-3 or TRBV12-4 and TRBJ2-3; TRBD1 agrees at 7 bases. The CDR3 runs 13 residues. The junction had 4 bases not matched to a gene; V was cut back by 6 bases and J by 4 bases. CDR3 bases: TGTGCCAGCAGATCGACAGGGTCAGATACGCAGTATTTT. This sequence encodes CASRSTGSDTQYF.

The sample holds many counts of this clonotype. This sequence joins TRBV4-1 and TRBJ2-1, with unresolved D. This CDR3 has 16 residues. V was trimmed by 1 base and J by 4 bases, leaving 14 bases between them. CDR1 MGHRA and CDR2 YSYEKL come from the germline V gene. The CDR3 here is CASSQVDILVYNEQFF. In DNA, the CDR3 is TGCGCCAGCAGCCAAGTCGACATCCTCGTATACAATGAGCAGTTCTTC.

This clonotype came up a few times. The chain couples TRBV5-1 to TRBJ1-1, with 7 bases that match TRBD1. V shed 4 bases and J 3 bases; nucleotides not matched to a gene: 12. Per germline, CDR1 SGHRS and CDR2 YFSETQ. The CDR3 has 16 residues. The CDR3, as DNA: TGCGCCAGCAGCACCGGACAGGCTCTCGTCGACACTGAAGCTTTCTTT. It translates to CASSTGQALVDTEAFF.

The chain has TRBV7-6 and TRBJ2-7; D remains unclear. Trimming left V 2 bases short and J 1 base short, with 12 bases between. This CDR3 spans 15 amino acids. CDR1 and CDR2 (germline): SGHVS, FNYEAQ. The CDR3 protein is CASSLLGMFSYEQYV. CDR3 DNA sequence: TGTGCCAGCAGCTTACTAGGCATGTTTTCCTACGAGCAGTACGTC.

The chain combines TRBV28 with TRBJ2-5, with D possibly TRBD1 on 6 matching bases. Between the trimmed V and J ends, which lost 4 bases and 1 base, there was a span of 13 bases. Germline V gives CDR1 MDHEN, CDR2 SYDVKM. The CDR3 runs 15 residues. CDR3 coding DNA: TGTGCCAGCAGTTCCCGGGGCAGGGGCCAAGAGACCCAGTACTTC. Translation: CASSSRGRGQETQYF.

This clonotype has a handful of counts. The J gene is TRBJ1-4, the V gene TRBV20-1; D possibly corresponds to TRBD1 (6 bases). CDR1 and CDR2 (germline): DFQATT, SNEGSKA (reference sequence). V gave up 8 bases and J gave up 3 bases, with 16 bases separating them. The CDR3 totals 14 residues. This CDR3 is CSTRGGGPNEKLFF. In nucleotides, the CDR3 is TGCAGTACCAGGGGAGGAGGGCCTAATGAAAAACTGTTTTTT.

This chain links TRBV12-3 or TRBV12-4 with TRBJ1-2, with D tentatively TRBD1 (5 bases). The CDR3 consists of 15 residues. V was trimmed by 1 base and J by 8 bases, leaving 17 bases between them. In nucleotides, the CDR3 is TGTGCCAGCAGTTTAGGGTCGCCTAGGGGTTGGGGCTACACCTTC. This sequence encodes CASSLGSPRGWGYTF.

The V call is TRBV12-3 or TRBV12-4, the J call TRBJ2-5, with a weak D call TRBD1 (6 bases). Deletions cut 3 bases from V and 2 bases from J, with 13 bases between. The CDR3 has 15 residues. DNA for the CDR3: TGTGCCAGCAGTTTGTTCACAGGGCCACAAGAGACCCAGTACTTC. Translating it yields CASSLFTGPQETQYF.

This clonotype has only a few counts. The chain uses TRBV3-1 and TRBJ2-3; D is ambiguous. The germline CDR1 and CDR2 sequences are LGHDT and YNNKEL (reference sequence). V dropped 6 bases and J dropped 1 base, with 8 bases sitting between them. This CDR3 has 13 residues. The CDR3 DNA reads TGTGCCAGCAGACCCCCCGGCACAGATACGCAGTATTTT. This gives the protein CASRPPGTDTQYF.

This clonotype was observed a few times. The V and J genes are TRBV20-1 and TRBJ2-7; D possibly matches TRBD1 or TRBD2 (5 bases each). This CDR3 is built from 15 residues. Trimming shortened V by 2 bases and J by 6 bases, and 20 bases separated the two germline ends. CDR1 is DFQATT, CDR2 SNEGSKA, per germline (reference sequence). CDR3: CSARIPGTLPAEQYF. DNA for the CDR3: TGCAGTGCTAGAATCCCCGGGACCCTCCCTGCCGAGCAGTACTTC.

The genes are TRBV28 and TRBJ2-1; the match to TRBD1 covers 10 bases. Germline loops: CDR1 MDHEN, CDR2 SYDVKM. Trimming at V came to 6 bases and at J to 6 bases, leaving 8 bases not matched to a gene. This CDR3 spans 15 amino acids. CDR3 in amino acids: CASSTTGTGVNEQFF. The DNA for the CDR3 is TGTGCCAGCAGCACGACCGGGACAGGGGTCAATGAGCAGTTCTTC. The variable domain in full, with the rest retrieved from reference TRBV28 and TRBJ2-1, is DVKVTQSSRYLVKRTGEKVFLECVQDMDHENMFWYRQDPGLGLRLIYFSYDVKMKEKGDIPEGYSVSREKKERFSLILESASTNQTSMYLCASSTTGTGVNEQFFGPGTRLTVL.

This clonotype was detected only once. This chain connects TRBV29-1 to TRBJ2-1, with D uncertain. The DNA end favors TRBJ2-7, so the J call may be wrong. CDR1 SQVTM and CDR2 ANQGSEA come from the germline V gene. This CDR3 is built from 15 residues. The CDR3 spells CSVAGEDHVYNEQYF. CDR3 sequence (DNA): TGCAGCGTTGCGGGTGAGGACCACGTATACAATGAGCAGTACTTC.

The table lists this clonotype with a few counts. The rearrangement uses TRBV20-1 and TRBJ2-5; TRBD2 matches at 10 bases. This CDR3 spans 15 amino acids. The germline V gene has CDR1 DFQATT and CDR2 SNEGSKA (reference sequence). Germline trimming cut 1 base from V and 1 base from J; bases unmatched to any gene: 3. CDR3 nucleotide sequence: TGCAGTGCTAGAGCTAGCGGGGGTGTCCAAGAGACCCAGTACTTC. Residues: CSARASGGVQETQYF.

J is TRBJ2-1 and V is TRBV5-1; 15 nucleotides align to TRBD2. V trimming: 1 base; J trimming: 5 bases; junction bases outside the gene matches: 4. CDR1 and CDR2 (germline): SGHRS, YFSETQ. The CDR3 has 17 amino acids. In DNA form, the CDR3 reads TGCGCCAGCAGCTTGACAGGGACTAGCGGGGGGCACAATGAGCAGTTCTTC. This translates into CASSLTGTSGGHNEQFF.